This T cell receptor beta chain was sequenced during a study of blood T cell repertoires in COVID-19. Measured with immunoSEQ multiplex PCR; TCRdb has only the in-frame clones, and not every one. The profile shows some 180,000 clones, about four fifths of them singletons. The CDR3 covers 15 residues. Germline CDR1 SGDLS, CDR2 YYNGEE. V was pared by 4 bases and J by 5 bases, with 6 bases of the junction left unmatched. Sequencing was done on a sample of peripheral blood. V is TRBV9 and J is TRBJ2-1, with TRBD2 matching 10 bases. The receptor was isolated from a woman older than 75 with acute or convalescent COVID-19. Here the CDR3 DNA reads TGTGCCAGCAGCCCATATAGCGGGGGGAACAATGAGCAGTTCTTC. Amino acids: CASSPYSGGNNEQFF.